The clone carrying this T cell receptor beta chain was counted many times. Its antigen is not identified. Arm-PCR with iRepertoire HTBI primers amplified the CDR3 regions for these TCR beta libraries. From the multiplex PCR reads, TCRdb called clonotypes with MiXCR, one entry per CDR3 protein. In the table there are under 700,000 distinct CDR3 sequences, roughly a sixth of which are singletons. These data originate in a study of regulatory T cells in long-lasting Graves disease. Study-wide points: Among samples with persistent disease, TRBV28, TRBJ1-2 and TRBJ2-5 were favored.

Time point described: newly diagnosed GD, antithyroid drugs for less than 3 months. PBMC-derived RNA was used for the TCR library. The germline V gene encodes CDR1 SGHKS and CDR2 YYEKEE (reference sequence). The CDR3 is 16 residues long. Trimming took 0 bases from V and 7 from J, leaving 17 bases between them. These data also featured in a second study, about T cells in Graves' hyperthyroidism and ophthalmopathy. That investigation notes: First-round RT-PCR with HTBI primers amplified the TCR CDR3 region. Through a model of 13 V-J features, ophthalmopathy was separated from stable hyperthyroidism.

The chain uses TRBV5-5 and TRBJ1-5, with a tentative D call TRBD1 (6 bases). The receptor's source is a woman aged 40-65 years with Graves disease. The sample consisted of peripheral blood mononuclear cells (PBMCs), taken at new diagnosis, from a patient treated with antithyroid drugs. This CDR3 reads CASSLVLDSAFQPQHF. The CDR3 DNA sequence: TGTGCCAGCAGCTTGGTGTTGGACAGTGCCTTCCAGCCCCAGCATTTT. The full variable domain, its missing parts supplied by reference TRBV5-5 and TRBJ1-5, is DAGVTQSPTHLIKTRGQQVTLRCSPISGHKSVSWYQQVLGQGPQFIFQYYEKEERGRGNFPDRFSARQFPNYSSELNVNALLLGDSALYLCASSLVLDSAFQPQHFGDGTRLSIL.